Listed below are T cell receptor beta chains from one sample, sequenced in a study of T-cell reconstitution after alpha-beta-depleted transplantation in children. TCRdb re-analysed the PCR reads in MiXCR, keeping a single row per CDR3 protein. The table includes 140,000 or so distinct CDR3 sequences, 8.8% detected once. Sequences were derived from PBMCs, mostly from graft donor cells, sampled 180 days after TCRalphabeta/CD19-depleted stem cell transplant. The receptors were sampled from a female patient aged 2-10 years who had a stem cell transplant for congenital amegakaryocytic thrombocytopenia, so the T cells may come from the graft donor. Each CDR3 is given with its conserved first and last residue. A D gene is named only where the DNA matches it firmly. Some rows have no size entry. The others give once, few or many, or a class for an expanded clone.

>many|TRBV4-2|TRBD2|TRBJ2-5
TGTGCCAGCAGCCAAGGGAGGGCTAGCGGGGGAGAGACCCAGTACTTC
CASSQGRASGGETQYF
>many|TRBV28|NA|TRBJ1-1
TGTGCCAGCAGCCTCAGGGTTTTTCGCACTGAAGCTTTCTTT
CASSLRVFRTEAFF
>few|TRBV12-3/TRBV12-4|NA|TRBJ2-7
TGTGCCAGCAGTGACAGCCTAGCCTCCTACGAGCAGTACTTC
CASSDSLASYEQYF
>NA|TRBV20-1|NA|TRBJ2-5
TGCAGTGTAATCAGACAAGAGACCCAGTACTTC
CSVIRQETQYF
>many|TRBV5-5|TRBD2|TRBJ2-1
TGTGCCAGCAGCGCAAGACTAGCGGGAGGGAATGAGCAGTTCTTC
CASSARLAGGNEQFF
>many|TRBV9|NA|TRBJ1-3
TGTGCCAGCAGCTGGAGGCCAAGCGACTACTCTGGAAACACCATATATTTT
CASSWRPSDYSGNTIYF
>many|TRBV28|NA|TRBJ1-5
TGTGCCAGCAGTTCCCCGGGAGCAGATAGCAATCAGCCCCAGCATTTT
CASSSPGADSNQPQHF
>many|TRBV29-1|TRBD1|TRBJ2-1
TGCAGCGTCGGCCACCGGGACAGGGGCTATGAGCAGTTCTTC
CSVGHRDRGYEQFF
>many|TRBV20-1|NA|TRBJ1-3
TGCAGTGTTACGACTGGAAACACCATATATTTT
CSVTTGNTIYF
>few|TRBV19|NA|TRBJ2-7
TGTGCCAGTAGTACCACCGGAGGGACCTACGAGCAGTACTTC
CASSTTGGTYEQYF
>few|TRBV7-3|TRBD2|TRBJ2-1
TGTGCCAGCAGCTTATCCCCGTCTACGGGAGGTAAAAATGAGCAGTTCTTC
CASSLSPSTGGKNEQFF
>NA|TRBV19|TRBD1|TRBJ1-2
TGTGCCAGTTCACCGGGACAGGCTTCATACACCTTC
CASSPGQASYTF
>few|TRBV7-9|NA|TRBJ1-1
TGTGCCAGCAGCGCGCTCTCATTT
CASSALSF